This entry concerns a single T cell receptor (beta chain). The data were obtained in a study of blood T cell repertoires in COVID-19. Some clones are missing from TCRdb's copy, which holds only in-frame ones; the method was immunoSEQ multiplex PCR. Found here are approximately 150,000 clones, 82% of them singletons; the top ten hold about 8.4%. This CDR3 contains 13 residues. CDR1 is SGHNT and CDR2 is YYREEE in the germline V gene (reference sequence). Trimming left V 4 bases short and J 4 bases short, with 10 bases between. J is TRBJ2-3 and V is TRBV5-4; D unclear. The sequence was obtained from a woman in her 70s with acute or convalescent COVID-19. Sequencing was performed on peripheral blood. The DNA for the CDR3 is TGTGCCAGCAGCGACCCTAGAGCAGATACGCAGTATTTT. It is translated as CASSDPRADTQYF.